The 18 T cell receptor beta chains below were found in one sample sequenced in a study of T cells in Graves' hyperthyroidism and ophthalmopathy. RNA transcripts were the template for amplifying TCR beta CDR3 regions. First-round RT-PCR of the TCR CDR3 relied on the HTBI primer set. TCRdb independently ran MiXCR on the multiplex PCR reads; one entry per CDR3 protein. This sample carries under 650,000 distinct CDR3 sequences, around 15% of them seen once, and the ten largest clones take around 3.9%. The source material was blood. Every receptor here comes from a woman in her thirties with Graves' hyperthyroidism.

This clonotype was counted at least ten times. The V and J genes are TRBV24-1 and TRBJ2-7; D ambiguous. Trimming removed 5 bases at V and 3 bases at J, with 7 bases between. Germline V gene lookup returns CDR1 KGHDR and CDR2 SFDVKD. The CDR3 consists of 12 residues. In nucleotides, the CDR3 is TGTGCCACCAGTGTCGACGGCTACGAGCAGTACTTC. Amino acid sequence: CATSVDGYEQYF.

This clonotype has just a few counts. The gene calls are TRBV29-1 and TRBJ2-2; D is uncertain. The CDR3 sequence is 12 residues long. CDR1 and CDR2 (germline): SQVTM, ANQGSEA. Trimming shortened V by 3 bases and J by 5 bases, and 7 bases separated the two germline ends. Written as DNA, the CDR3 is TGCAGCGTTGAGAGTCCGACCGGGGAGCTGTTTTTT. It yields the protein CSVESPTGELFF.

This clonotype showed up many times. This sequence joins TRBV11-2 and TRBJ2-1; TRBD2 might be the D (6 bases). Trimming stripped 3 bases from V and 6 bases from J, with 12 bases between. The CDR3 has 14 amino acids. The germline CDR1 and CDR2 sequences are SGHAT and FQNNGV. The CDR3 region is CASSFGGSSNEQFF. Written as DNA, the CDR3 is TGTGCCAGCAGCTTCGGGGGTAGCAGCAATGAGCAGTTCTTC.

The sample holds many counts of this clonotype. The CDR3 DNA reads TGCAGTGCTAGGTGGGACTATAATTCACCCCTCCACTTT. Its protein product is CSARWDYNSPLHF. The rearrangement uses TRBV20-1 and TRBJ1-6; no firm D call. The V end lost 3 bases, the J end lost 3 bases, and 6 bases lay between the germline ends. The CDR3 runs to 13 residues. Germline lookup yields CDR1 DFQATT and CDR2 SNEGSKA (reference sequence).

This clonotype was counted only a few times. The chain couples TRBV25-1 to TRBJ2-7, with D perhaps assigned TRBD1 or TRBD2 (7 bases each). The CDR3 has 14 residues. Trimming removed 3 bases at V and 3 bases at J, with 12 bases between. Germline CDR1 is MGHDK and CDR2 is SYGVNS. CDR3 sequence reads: CASSDPRGGYEQYF. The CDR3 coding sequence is TGTGCCAGCAGTGATCCCAGGGGGGGCTACGAGCAGTACTTC.

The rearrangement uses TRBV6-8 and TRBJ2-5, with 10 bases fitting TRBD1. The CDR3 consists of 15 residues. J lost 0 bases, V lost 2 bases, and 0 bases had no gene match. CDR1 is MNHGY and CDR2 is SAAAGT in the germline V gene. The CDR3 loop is CASSYGTGDQETQYF. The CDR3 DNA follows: TGTGCCAGCAGTTACGGGACAGGGGACCAAGAGACCCAGTACTTC.

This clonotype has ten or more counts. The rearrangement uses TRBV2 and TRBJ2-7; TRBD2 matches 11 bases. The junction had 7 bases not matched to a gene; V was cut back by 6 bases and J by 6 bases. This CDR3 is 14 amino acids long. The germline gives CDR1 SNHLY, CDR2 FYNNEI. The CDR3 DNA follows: TGTGCCAGCAGGGAACTAGCGGGAGTTGGCGAGCAGTACTTC. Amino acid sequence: CASRELAGVGEQYF.

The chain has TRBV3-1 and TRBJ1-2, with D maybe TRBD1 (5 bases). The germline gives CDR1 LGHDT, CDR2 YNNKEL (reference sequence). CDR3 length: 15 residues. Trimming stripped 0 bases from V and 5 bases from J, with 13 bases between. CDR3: CASSQDLGLGYGYTF. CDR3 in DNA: TGTGCCAGCAGCCAAGATCTGGGGCTCGGGTATGGCTACACCTTC. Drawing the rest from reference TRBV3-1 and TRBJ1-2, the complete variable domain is DTAVSQTPKYLVTQMGNDKSIKCEQNLGHDTMYWYKQDSKKFLKIMFSYNNKELIINETVPNRFSPKSPDKAHLNLHINSLELGDSAVYFCASSQDLGLGYGYTFGSGTRLTVV.

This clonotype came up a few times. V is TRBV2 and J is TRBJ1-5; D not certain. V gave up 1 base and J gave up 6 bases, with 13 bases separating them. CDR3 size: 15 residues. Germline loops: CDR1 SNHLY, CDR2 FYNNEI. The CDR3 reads CASSEESGVVQPQHF. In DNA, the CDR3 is TGTGCCAGCAGTGAAGAAAGTGGGGTGGTTCAGCCCCAGCATTTT.

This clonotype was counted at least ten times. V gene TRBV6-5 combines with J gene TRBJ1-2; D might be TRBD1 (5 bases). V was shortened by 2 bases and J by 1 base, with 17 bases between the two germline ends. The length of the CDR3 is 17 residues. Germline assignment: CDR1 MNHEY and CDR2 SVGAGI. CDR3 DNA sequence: TGTGCCAGCAGTTACGATACGACAGCGCTTTTTAACTATGGCTACACCTTC. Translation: CASSYDTTALFNYGYTF.

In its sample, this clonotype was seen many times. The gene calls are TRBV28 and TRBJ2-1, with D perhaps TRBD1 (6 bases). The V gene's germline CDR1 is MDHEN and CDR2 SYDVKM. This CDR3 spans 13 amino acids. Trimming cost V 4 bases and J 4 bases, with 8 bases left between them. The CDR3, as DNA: TGTGCCAGCAGTTCCCAGGGGTACAATGAGCAGTTCTTC. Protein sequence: CASSSQGYNEQFF.

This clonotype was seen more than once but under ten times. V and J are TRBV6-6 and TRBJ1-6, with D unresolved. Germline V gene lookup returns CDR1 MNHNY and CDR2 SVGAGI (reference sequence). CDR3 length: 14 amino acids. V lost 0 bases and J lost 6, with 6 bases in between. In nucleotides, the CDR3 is TGTGCCAGCAGTTACTCGGGCAGTAATTCACCCCTCCACTTT. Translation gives CASSYSGSNSPLHF.

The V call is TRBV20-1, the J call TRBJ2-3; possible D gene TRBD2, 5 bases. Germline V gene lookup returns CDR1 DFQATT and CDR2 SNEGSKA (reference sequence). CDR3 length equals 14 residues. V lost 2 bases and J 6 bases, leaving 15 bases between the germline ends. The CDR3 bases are TGCAGTGCTAGAACCGGGGTAGAGTCGGATACGCAGTATTTT. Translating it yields CSARTGVESDTQYF.

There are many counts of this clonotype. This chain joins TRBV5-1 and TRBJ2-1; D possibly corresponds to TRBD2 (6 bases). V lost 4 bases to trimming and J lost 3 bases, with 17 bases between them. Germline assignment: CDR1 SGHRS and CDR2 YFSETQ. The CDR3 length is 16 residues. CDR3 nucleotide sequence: TGCGCCAGCAGCCGTTCCGGGACTCAACTCTACAATGAGCAGTTCTTC. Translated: CASSRSGTQLYNEQFF.

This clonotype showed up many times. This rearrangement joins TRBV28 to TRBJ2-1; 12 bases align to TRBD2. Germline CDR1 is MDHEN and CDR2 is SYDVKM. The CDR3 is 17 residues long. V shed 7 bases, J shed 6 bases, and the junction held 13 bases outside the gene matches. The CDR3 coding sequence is TGTGCCAGCACTACCTTCTCGACTAGCGGGAGAATCAATGAGCAGTTCTTC. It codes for CASTTFSTSGRINEQFF. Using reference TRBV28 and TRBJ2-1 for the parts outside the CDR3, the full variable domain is DVKVTQSSRYLVKRTGEKVFLECVQDMDHENMFWYRQDPGLGLRLIYFSYDVKMKEKGDIPEGYSVSREKKERFSLILESASTNQTSMYLCASTTFSTSGRINEQFFGPGTRLTVL.

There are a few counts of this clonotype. The CDR3 bases are TGTGCCAGCAGCGCCCAAATCAGGGGCCGTAATGAAAAACTGTTTTTT. The encoded protein is CASSAQIRGRNEKLFF. This rearrangement joins TRBV3-1 to TRBJ1-4; perhaps TRBD1 as D (6 bases). The V end was cut by 5 bases, the J end by 4 bases, with 17 bases between. Germline CDR1 LGHDT, CDR2 YNNKEL (reference sequence). The CDR3 spans 16 residues. The whole variable domain, remainder taken from reference TRBV3-1 and TRBJ1-4, is DTAVSQTPKYLVTQMGNDKSIKCEQNLGHDTMYWYKQDSKKFLKIMFSYNNKELIINETVPNRFSPKSPDKAHLNLHINSLELGDSAVYFCASSAQIRGRNEKLFFGSGTQLSVL.

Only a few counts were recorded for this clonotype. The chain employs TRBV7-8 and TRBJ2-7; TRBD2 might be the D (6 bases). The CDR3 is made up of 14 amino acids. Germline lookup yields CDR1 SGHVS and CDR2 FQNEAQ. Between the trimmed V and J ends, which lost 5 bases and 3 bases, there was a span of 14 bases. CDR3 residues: CASSHAGSLYEQYF. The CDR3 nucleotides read TGTGCCAGCAGCCATGCCGGGAGTCTCTACGAGCAGTACTTC.

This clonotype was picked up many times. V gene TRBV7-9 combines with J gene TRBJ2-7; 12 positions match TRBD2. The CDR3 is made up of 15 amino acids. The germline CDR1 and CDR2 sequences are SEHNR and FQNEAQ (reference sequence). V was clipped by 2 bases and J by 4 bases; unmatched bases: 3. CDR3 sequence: CASSLTSGRWYEQYF. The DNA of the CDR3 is TGTGCCAGCAGCTTAACTAGCGGGAGGTGGTACGAGCAGTACTTC.